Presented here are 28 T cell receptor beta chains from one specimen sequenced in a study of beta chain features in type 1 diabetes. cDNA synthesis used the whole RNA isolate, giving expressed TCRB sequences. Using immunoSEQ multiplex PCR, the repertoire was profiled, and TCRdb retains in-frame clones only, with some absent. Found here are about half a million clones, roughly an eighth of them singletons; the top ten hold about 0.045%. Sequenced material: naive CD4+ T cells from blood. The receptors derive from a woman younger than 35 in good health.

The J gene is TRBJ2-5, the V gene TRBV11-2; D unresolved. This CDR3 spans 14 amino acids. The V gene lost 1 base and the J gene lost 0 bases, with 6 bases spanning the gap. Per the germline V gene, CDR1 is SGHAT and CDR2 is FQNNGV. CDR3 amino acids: CASSLVTNQETQYF. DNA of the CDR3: TGTGCCAGCAGCTTAGTGACAAACCAAGAGACCCAGTACTTC.

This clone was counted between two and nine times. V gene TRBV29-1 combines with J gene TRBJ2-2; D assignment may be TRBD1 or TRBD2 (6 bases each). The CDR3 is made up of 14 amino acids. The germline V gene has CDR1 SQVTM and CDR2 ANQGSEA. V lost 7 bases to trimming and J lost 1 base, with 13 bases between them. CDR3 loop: CSGGARLNTGELFF. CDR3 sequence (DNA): TGCAGCGGGGGGGCCAGGTTGAACACCGGGGAGCTGTTTTTT.

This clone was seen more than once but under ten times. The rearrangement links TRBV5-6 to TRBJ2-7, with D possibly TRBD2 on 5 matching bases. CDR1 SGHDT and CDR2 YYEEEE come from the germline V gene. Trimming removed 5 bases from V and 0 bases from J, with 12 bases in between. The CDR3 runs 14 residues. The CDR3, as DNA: TGTGCCAGCAGGACGGAGGTGAGCTCCTACGAGCAGTACTTC. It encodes CASRTEVSSYEQYF.

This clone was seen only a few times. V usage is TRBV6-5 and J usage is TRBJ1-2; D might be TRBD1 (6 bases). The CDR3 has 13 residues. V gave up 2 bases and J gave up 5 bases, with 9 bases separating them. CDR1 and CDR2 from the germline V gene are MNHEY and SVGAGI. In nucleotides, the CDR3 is TGTGCCAGCAGTTACACAGGGCCATATGGCTACACCTTC. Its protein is CASSYTGPYGYTF.

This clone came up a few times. The CDR3 DNA reads TGTGCCACCCCCTTGGGAGACGGGTTGGATTCACCCCTCCACTTT. It encodes CATPLGDGLDSPLHF. This chain connects TRBV6-1 to TRBJ1-6, with D hard to call. The germline V gene encodes CDR1 MNHNS and CDR2 SASEGT. This CDR3 region has 15 residues. V was pared by 10 bases and J by 8 bases, with 21 bases between.

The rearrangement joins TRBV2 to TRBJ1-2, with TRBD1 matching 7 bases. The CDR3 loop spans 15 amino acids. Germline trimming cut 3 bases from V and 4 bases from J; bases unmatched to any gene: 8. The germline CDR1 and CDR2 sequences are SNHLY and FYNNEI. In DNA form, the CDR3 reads TGTGCCAGCAGTGATTCGGGACAGCTGGGCTATGGCTACACCTTC. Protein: CASSDSGQLGYGYTF.

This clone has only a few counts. CDR3 bases: TGCGCCAGCAGAGCAGGGGTAGGTGAGCAGTTCTTC. Residues: CASRAGVGEQFF. The chain carries TRBV5-1 and TRBJ2-1; a possible D gene is TRBD1 (6 bases). CDR1 and CDR2 from the germline V gene are SGHRS and YFSETQ. Trimming removed 5 bases from V and 9 bases from J, with 12 bases in between. This CDR3 region has 12 residues.

The CDR3 DNA follows: TGTGCCAGCAGCGTCTCCCGGGCAGCCTACACAGATACGCAGTATTTT. This sequence encodes CASSVSRAAYTDTQYF. The chain employs TRBV9 and TRBJ2-3; D unclear. Trimming removed 2 bases from V and 2 bases from J, with 15 bases in between. Germline CDR1 reads SGDLS; CDR2 reads YYNGEE. This CDR3 comprises 16 residues.

The CDR3 coding sequence is TGTGCCATCAGTGAGGGGGCTGGGGCCAACGTCCTGACTTTC. The encoded protein is CAISEGAGANVLTF. V is TRBV10-3 and J is TRBJ2-6; D uncertain. Germline V gives CDR1 ENHRY, CDR2 SYGVKD. The CDR3 loop spans 14 amino acids. Deletions cut 2 bases from V and 2 bases from J, with 4 bases between.

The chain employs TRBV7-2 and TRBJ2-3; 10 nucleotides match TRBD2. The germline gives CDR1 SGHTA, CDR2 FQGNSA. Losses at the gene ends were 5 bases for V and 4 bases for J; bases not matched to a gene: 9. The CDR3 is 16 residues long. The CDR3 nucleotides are TGTGCCAGCAGCCGTCGTTCTAGCGGGGGTGCAGATACGCAGTATTTT. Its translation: CASSRRSSGGADTQYF.

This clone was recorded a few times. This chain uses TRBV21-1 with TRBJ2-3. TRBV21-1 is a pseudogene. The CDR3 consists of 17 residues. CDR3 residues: CASSRYLGGSSTDTQYF. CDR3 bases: TGTGCCAGCAGCAGATATCTGGGGGGCAGCAGCACAGATACGCAGTATTTT.

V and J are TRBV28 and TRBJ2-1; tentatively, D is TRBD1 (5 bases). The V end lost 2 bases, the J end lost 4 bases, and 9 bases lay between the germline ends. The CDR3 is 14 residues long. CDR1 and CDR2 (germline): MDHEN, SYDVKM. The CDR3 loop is CASSLRAGYNEQFF. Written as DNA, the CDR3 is TGTGCCAGCAGTTTAAGGGCAGGGTACAATGAGCAGTTCTTC.

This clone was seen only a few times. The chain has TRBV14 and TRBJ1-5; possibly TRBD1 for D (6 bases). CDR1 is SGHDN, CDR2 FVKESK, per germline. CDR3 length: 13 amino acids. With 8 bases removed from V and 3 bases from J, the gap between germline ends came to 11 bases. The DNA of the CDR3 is TGTGCCAGCGGCAGGGGCCTCAATCAGCCCCAGCATTTT. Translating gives CASGRGLNQPQHF.

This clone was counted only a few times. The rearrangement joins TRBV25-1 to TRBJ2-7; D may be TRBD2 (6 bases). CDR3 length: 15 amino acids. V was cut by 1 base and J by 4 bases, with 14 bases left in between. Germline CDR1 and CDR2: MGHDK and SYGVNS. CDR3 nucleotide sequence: TGTGCCAGCAGTGAATGCCCCTGGAGGGTATACGAGCAGTACGTC. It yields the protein CASSECPWRVYEQYV.

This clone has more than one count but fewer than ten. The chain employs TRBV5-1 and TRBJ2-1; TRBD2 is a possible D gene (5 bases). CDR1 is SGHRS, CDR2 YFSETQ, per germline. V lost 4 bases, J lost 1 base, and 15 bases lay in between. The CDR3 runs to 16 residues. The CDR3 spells CASSLGVVMSYNEQFF. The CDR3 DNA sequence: TGCGCCAGCAGCCTCGGGGTGGTGATGTCCTACAATGAGCAGTTCTTC.

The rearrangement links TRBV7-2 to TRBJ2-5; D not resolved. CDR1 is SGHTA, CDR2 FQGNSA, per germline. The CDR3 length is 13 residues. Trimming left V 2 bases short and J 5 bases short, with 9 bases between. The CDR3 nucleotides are TGTGCCAGCAGCTTACTTGGGTGGGAGACCCAGTACTTC. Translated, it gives CASSLLGWETQYF.

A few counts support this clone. Here the CDR3 DNA reads TGTGCCAGCAGCTTACGCGGAGCTCGCTCCTACAATGAGCAGTTCTTC. Translation gives CASSLRGARSYNEQFF. The chain combines TRBV11-3 with TRBJ2-1; D is unclear. This CDR3 contains 16 residues. Germline V gene data show CDR1 as SGHNT and CDR2 as YENEEA. Trimming removed 2 bases at V and 0 bases at J, with 11 bases between.

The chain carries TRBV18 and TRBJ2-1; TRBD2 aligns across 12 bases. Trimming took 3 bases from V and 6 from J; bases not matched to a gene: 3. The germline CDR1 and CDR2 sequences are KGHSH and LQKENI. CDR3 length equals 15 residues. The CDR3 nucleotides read TGTGCCAGCTCACCGACTAGCGGGAGAAGCAATGAGCAGTTCTTC. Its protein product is CASSPTSGRSNEQFF.

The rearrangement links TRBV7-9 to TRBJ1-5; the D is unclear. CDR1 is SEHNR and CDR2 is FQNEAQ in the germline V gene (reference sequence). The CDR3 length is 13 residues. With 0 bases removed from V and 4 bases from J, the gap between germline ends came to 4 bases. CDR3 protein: CASSLAPNQPQHF. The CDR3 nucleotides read TGTGCCAGCAGCTTAGCCCCTAATCAGCCCCAGCATTTT.

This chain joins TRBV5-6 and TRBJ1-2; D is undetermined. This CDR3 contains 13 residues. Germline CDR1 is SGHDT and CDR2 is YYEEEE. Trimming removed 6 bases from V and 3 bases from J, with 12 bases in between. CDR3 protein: CASTFGRYYGYTF. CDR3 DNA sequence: TGTGCCAGCACCTTCGGCAGGTACTATGGCTACACCTTC.

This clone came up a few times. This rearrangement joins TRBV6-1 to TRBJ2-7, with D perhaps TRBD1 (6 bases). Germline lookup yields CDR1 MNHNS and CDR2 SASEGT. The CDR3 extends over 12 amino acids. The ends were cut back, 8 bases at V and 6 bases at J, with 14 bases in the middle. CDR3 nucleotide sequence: TGTGCCAGCCAAACAGGGTTGCGCGAGCAGTACTTC. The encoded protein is CASQTGLREQYF.

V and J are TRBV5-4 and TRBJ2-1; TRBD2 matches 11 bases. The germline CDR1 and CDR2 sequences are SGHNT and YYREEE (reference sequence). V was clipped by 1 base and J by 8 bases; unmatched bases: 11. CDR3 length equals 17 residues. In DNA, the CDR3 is TGTGCCAGCAGCTTGCATCAACTAGCGGGAGTATCCGATGAGCAGTTCTTC. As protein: CASSLHQLAGVSDEQFF.

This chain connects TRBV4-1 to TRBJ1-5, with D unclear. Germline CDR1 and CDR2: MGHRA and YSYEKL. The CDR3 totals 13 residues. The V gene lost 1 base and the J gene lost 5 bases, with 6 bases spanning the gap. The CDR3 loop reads CASSQGPDQPQHF. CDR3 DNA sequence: TGCGCCAGCAGCCAAGGGCCAGATCAGCCCCAGCATTTT.

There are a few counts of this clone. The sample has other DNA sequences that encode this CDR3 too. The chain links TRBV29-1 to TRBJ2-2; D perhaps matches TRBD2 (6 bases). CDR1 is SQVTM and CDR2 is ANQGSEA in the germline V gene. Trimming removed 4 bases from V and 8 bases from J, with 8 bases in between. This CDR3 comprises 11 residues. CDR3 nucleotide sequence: TGCAGCGTTGCAGGAGGGGGGGAGCTGTTTTTT. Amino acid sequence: CSVAGGGELFF.

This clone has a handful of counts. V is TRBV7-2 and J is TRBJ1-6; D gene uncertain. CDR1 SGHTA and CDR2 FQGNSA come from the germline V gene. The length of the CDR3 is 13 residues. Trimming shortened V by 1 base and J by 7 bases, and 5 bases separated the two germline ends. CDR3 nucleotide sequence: TGTGCCAGCAGCTTAGTAAGGAATTCACCCCTCCACTTT. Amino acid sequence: CASSLVRNSPLHF.

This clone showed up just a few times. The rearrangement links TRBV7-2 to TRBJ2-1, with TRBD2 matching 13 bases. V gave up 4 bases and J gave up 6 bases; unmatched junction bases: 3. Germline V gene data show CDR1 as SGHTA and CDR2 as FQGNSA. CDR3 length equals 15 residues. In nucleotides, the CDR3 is TGTGCCAGCAGCTCTAGGACTAGCGGGAGCAATGAGCAGTTCTTC. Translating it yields CASSSRTSGSNEQFF.

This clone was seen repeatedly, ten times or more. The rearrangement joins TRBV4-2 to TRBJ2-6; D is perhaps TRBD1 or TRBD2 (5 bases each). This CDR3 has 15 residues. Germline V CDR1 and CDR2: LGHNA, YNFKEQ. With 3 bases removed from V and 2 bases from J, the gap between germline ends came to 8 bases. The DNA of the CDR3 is TGTGCCAGCAGCCACGGGGCCACTGGGGCCAACGTCCTGACTTTC. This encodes CASSHGATGANVLTF.

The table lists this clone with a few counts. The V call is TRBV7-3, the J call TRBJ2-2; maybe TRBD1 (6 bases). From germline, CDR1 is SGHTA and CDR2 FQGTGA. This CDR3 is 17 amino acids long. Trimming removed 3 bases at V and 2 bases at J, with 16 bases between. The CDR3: CASSFGTSSLNTGELFF. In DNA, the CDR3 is TGTGCCAGCAGCTTCGGGACATCCAGTCTTAACACCGGGGAGCTGTTTTTT.